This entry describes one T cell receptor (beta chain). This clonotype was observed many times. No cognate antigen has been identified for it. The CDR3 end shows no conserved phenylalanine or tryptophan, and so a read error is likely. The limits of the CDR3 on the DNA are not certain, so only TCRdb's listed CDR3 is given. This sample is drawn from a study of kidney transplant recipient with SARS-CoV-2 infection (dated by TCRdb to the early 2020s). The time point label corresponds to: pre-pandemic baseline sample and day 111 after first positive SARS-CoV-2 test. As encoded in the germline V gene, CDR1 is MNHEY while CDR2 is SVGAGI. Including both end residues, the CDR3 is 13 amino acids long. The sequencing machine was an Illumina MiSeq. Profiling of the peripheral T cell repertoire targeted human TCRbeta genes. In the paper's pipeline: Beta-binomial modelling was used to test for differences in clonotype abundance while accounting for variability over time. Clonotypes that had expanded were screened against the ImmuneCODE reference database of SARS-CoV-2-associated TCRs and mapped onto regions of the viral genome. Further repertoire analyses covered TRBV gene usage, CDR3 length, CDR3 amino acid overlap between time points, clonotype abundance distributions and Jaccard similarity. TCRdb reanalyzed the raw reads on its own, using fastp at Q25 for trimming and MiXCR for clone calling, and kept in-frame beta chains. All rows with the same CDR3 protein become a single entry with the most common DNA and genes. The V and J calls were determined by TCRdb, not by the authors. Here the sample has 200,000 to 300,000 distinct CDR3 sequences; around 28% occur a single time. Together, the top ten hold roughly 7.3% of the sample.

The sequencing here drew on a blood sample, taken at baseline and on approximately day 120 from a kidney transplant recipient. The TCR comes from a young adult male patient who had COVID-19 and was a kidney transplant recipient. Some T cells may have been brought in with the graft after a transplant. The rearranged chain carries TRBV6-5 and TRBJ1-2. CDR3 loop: CASRPTFLGLTST.